This section outlines one T cell receptor beta chain sequence together with its context. Its antigen is currently unknown. A second PCR, run for roughly 7 to 12 cycles, used a sample-barcoded 5' primer plus a J-beta primer mix. Carrying 12 random nucleotides, a template-switch adaptor labeled each individual cDNA molecule. One entry per CDR3 protein results from TCRdb running MiXCR on the 5' RACE reads. In the table there are some 710,000 distinct CDR3 sequences, around a fifth of which are singletons. This record comes from a study of blood T cells in healthy people across ages. CDR3 length: 10 amino acids. V dropped 4 bases and J dropped 3 bases, with 3 bases sitting between them. Per germline, CDR1 DFQATT and CDR2 SNEGSKA (reference sequence). Overall study results and limits: Those diversity estimates obtained from one million T cells were thought to be underestimates. Per-million-T-cell TCR beta diversity fell roughly linearly with age.

The chain has TRBV20-1 and TRBJ1-2; D is unclear. This TCR came from a man between 65 and 85 years old in good health. The specimen sequenced was blood. The CDR3 sequence: CSATHYGYTF. The CDR3 coding sequence is TGCAGTGCTACCCACTATGGCTACACCTTC.